This TCR beta chain was captured in a study of blood T cell repertoires in COVID-19 (dated by TCRdb to about 2020). About the investigation overall: The collaborator samples originated in the United States, Italy and Spain and spanned the acute and convalescent phases of COVID-19. Deeply sampled blood TCRbeta repertoires from subjects exposed to, actively infected with, or recovered from COVID-19 were included in the dataset. The sample metadata nearly always contained a de-identified subject ID, COVID-19 status, age in years and sex. The repertoires were made available in a free public database intended to serve as a resource for research on the immune response to SARS-CoV-2. The samples were drawn from the first 160 participants of the ongoing ImmuneRACE study and from some 1,300 subjects provided by 6 global collaborators. The prospective study material was composed of cDNA or gDNA derived from T cells, B-cell-depleted T cells, or PBMCs. Where available, HLA class I and class II types were taken from metadata supplied by the sample provider and were not determined by assay-based typing. Results and caveats for the whole study, not just this receptor: How much clinical and demographic metadata was included differed by source and by participant, and the metadata was provided uncurated.

From cysteine to phenylalanine, the CDR3 is 19 amino acids long. The kept DNA is CDR3 alone, 57 bases in frame from the first base. The germline V gene (reference sequence) provides CDR1 SEHNR and CDR2 FQNEAQ. After removal of 1 base from V and 4 bases from J, the junction retains 8 bases not matched to a gene. The collaborating institutions used their own protocols to collect whole blood in K2EDTA tubes. Collaborator samples were shipped for TCRbeta analysis as frozen whole blood, isolated PBMCs, or DNA extracted from either sample type. TCRbeta CDR3 regions were amplified from genomic DNA by means of the immunoSEQ Assay, a bias-controlled multiplex PCR. On the study's bioinformatics: The number of nucleated cells in each sample was estimated from the amplification of reference gene primers within the assay. To quantify the absolute abundance of each unique TCRbeta CDR3 rearrangement, sequence reads were collapsed and filtered. For each sample, productive Simpson clonality was calculated as the square root of Simpson's diversity index across productive rearrangements. As stored in TCRdb, this immuneACCESS dataset retains in-frame rearrangements with V and J assigned. A fraction of the clones does not appear; measured against another copy, unresolved V genes explain less than half of the discrepancy, and the remainder lacks a known reason. That table supplies the V and J calls and clone size; D and trimming were determined from the DNA. This sample gives about 180,000 clones in total; around 85% of them show up just once. The ten largest clones take up about 9.6% of the sample.

Details on this clone: Its binding antigen is unknown. Base qualities are missing; no much larger clone stands one base away.

The sequence joins TRBV7-9 to TRBJ2-3, and TRBD2 aligns with 16 junction nucleotides. The TCR sequence derives from a man in his forties or fifties with active or convalescent COVID-19. Material: peripheral blood. The DNA sequence is as follows: TGTGCCAGCAGCTTAGGGGGACTAGCGGGAGGGCCGAGTCCAGATACGCAGTATTTT. Translated, this is CASSLGGLAGGPSPDTQYF.